Following are 9 T cell receptor beta chains from one sample sequenced in a study of shared clonotypes between healthy human individuals. Profiling relied on immunoSEQ multiplex PCR, and the TCRdb table lists in-frame clones only, not all of them. The sample gives some 2.4 million clones, roughly 93% of which show up once; 0.35% to 0.45% is in the top ten. Input material: naive CD4+ T cells from PBMCs. Subset indicated: CD45RA+ positively selected. These receptors were taken from a man aged 18 to 30 in good health. Some clones in this sample may be carry-over from other donors' samples.

This clone was recorded once. The rearrangement joins TRBV28 to TRBJ2-5; TRBD1 matches 9 bases. The end of the DNA fits TRBJ2-7 better, so the J call may be wrong. This CDR3 region has 15 residues. Per the germline V gene, CDR1 is MDHEN and CDR2 is SYDVKM. CDR3: CASSAPGTGNYEQYF. Here the CDR3 DNA reads TGTGCCAGCAGTGCCCCCGGGACAGGGAACTACGAGCAGTACTTC.

The genes are TRBV18 and TRBJ2-7, with 9 nucleotides matching TRBD1. V was pared by 0 bases and J by 0 bases, with 18 bases of the junction left unmatched. The V gene's germline CDR1 is KGHSH and CDR2 LQKENI. The CDR3 is 21 amino acids. CDR3 nucleotide sequence: TGTGCCAGCTCACCACCCGGGACAGGGCCAGGCTCCACACTAAGCTCCTACGAGCAGTACTTC. It encodes CASSPPGTGPGSTLSSYEQYF.

The chain combines TRBV28 with TRBJ1-2; D remains ambiguous. Germline V gene sequence: CDR1 MDHEN, CDR2 SYDVKM. There are 13 residues in the CDR3. The V gene lost 7 bases and the J gene lost 2 bases, with 11 bases spanning the gap. The CDR3 coding sequence is TGTGCCAGCACCCAGCTGGCAAACTATGGCTACACCTTC. Amino acid sequence: CASTQLANYGYTF.

The chain links TRBV9 to TRBJ2-2, with TRBD1 identical over 7 bases. V shed 4 bases and J 0 bases; nucleotides not matched to a gene: 6. The V gene's germline CDR1 is SGDLS and CDR2 YYNGEE. The CDR3 covers 16 residues. CDR3 nucleotide sequence: TGTGCCAGCAGCATATTCGGGACAGCGAACACCGGGGAGCTGTTTTTT. Residues: CASSIFGTANTGELFF.

CDR3 nucleotides: TGTGCCAGCAGTTTTACGAGGGGGAACACCGGGGAGCTGTTTTTT. This gives the protein CASSFTRGNTGELFF. The V and J genes are TRBV28 and TRBJ2-2; D is possibly TRBD1 or TRBD2 (5 bases each). CDR3 length equals 15 residues. Trimming took off 3 bases at V and 1 base at J, with 9 bases between the two ends. Germline-derived CDR1 and CDR2 are MDHEN and SYDVKM.

About this clone itself: An end of the junction does not agree with germline; a read error may underlie this. This chain links TRBV6-1 with TRBJ1-2; D gene unclear. CDR3 length equals 14 residues. Germline V gene data show CDR1 as MNHNS and CDR2 as SASEGT. In DNA, the CDR3 is TGTGCCAGCAATGAACTAACTAACCCCTATGGCTACACCTTC. It yields the protein CASNELTNPYGYTF.

On this clone: This same CDR3 is encoded by further DNA sequences in the sample. The genes are TRBV18 and TRBJ1-3, with no clear D. Germline V gene data show CDR1 as KGHSH and CDR2 as LQKENI. V lost 4 bases and J lost 0, with 7 bases in between. The CDR3 is 14 residues long. CDR3 sequence: CASSLDSSGNTIYF. CDR3 bases: TGTGCCAGCTCACTGGATAGCTCTGGAAACACCATATATTTT.

This clone occurred once. V and J are TRBV27 and TRBJ1-6; TRBD1 agrees at 9 bases. Germline V gene lookup returns CDR1 MNHEY and CDR2 SMNVEV (reference sequence). The CDR3 covers 15 residues. V gave up 1 base and J gave up 8 bases; unmatched junction bases: 3. The CDR3 DNA sequence: TGTGCCAGCAGTTTATTGGACAGGGGACATTCACCCCTCCACTTT. Translated, it gives CASSLLDRGHSPLHF.

This clone was found a few times. As DNA, the CDR3 is TGTGCCAGCAGCAGCCAATCGAACACTGAAGCTTTCTTT. Translated, it gives CASSSQSNTEAFF. V and J are TRBV2 and TRBJ1-1; no firm D call. V lost 6 bases, J lost 1 base, and 9 bases lay in between. The CDR3 is made up of 13 amino acids. Germline lookup yields CDR1 SNHLY and CDR2 FYNNEI.